This TCR beta chain was sequenced during a study of long-term antiretroviral therapy in people with HIV. Study-level points and caveats: In HIV, the repertoires covered a tighter span of CDR3 lengths than in controls. For ART adherence, viral resistance and therapy changes, no data were available.

V lost 1 base and J lost 4, with 10 bases in between. The CDR3 extends over 14 amino acids. Germline V gene data show CDR1 as SGHAT and CDR2 as FQNNGV. It was version v3.0 of the immunoSEQ assay that was run at survey level. What sequencing targeted per sample was 40,000-50,000 T-cell genomes. Generated by immunoSEQ multiplex PCR, the TCRdb table keeps only in-frame clones and is missing some. The sample has some 19,000 clones, around 80% seen once; the top ten hold roughly a tenth. Each donor had at least one pre-ART and at least two post-ART PBMC samples. Comments on this clone: The antigen remains unidentified.

This receptor was identified in a middle-aged woman with HIV. The chain couples TRBV11-2 to TRBJ1-2; a possible D gene is TRBD1 (6 bases). The sample consisted of unsorted PBMCs, taken 4.1 years after starting antiretroviral therapy. DNA of the CDR3: TGTGCCAGCAGCTTAGGTTCAGGGGCCTATGGCTACACCTTC. This codes for CASSLGSGAYGYTF.